What follows are 22 T cell receptor beta chains derived from one specimen sequenced in a study of CD8+CD57+ T cells in acquired aplastic anemia. Patients chosen for sequencing had CD8+CD57+ cells that had expanded, as shown by flow cytometry. CDR3 and TCR beta VDJ profiling relied on genomic DNA as the template. MiXCR, run by TCRdb on the reads, gives a single entry per CDR3 protein. This table has 150,000 to 200,000 distinct CDR3 sequences, about half appearing once. Sequencing was performed on sorted CD4+, CD8+, or CD8+CD57+ T cells (not recorded which) from PBMCs. These TCRs come from a human donor with aplastic anemia.

In the case of this clonotype: A read error may explain this, as a much larger clone is one base away. The chain joins TRBV9 to TRBJ1-1; tentatively, D is TRBD1 (5 bases). The CDR3 is made up of 13 amino acids. CDR1 is SGDLS and CDR2 is YYNGEE in the germline V gene. The V gene lost 4 bases and the J gene lost 6 bases, with 13 bases spanning the gap. CDR3 DNA sequence: TGTGCCAGCAGCTGGGGGAGCGCGGCTGAAGCTTTCTTT. Translating gives CASSWGSAAEAFF.

The genes are TRBV7-2 and TRBJ2-7; TRBD1 agrees at 7 bases. The germline gives CDR1 SGHTA, CDR2 FQGNSA. This CDR3 comprises 13 residues. Trimming removed 4 bases from V and 4 bases from J; junction bases left unmatched: 4. The CDR3 spells CASSYNRGYEQYF. The DNA for the CDR3 is TGTGCCAGCAGCTATAACAGGGGTTACGAGCAGTACTTC. Based on the CDR3 plus reference TRBV7-2 and TRBJ2-7, the full variable domain is GAGVSQSPSNKVTEKGKDVELRCDPISGHTALYWYRQSLGQGLEFLIYFQGNSAPDKSGLPSDRFSAERTGGSVSTLTIQRTQQEDSAVYLCASSYNRGYEQYFGPGTRLTVT.

CDR3 DNA: TGTGCCAGCAGCCCCCGGTTGGTGTCGGACACCATATATTTT. Translating it yields CASSPRLVSDTIYF. The chain carries TRBV11-2 and TRBJ1-3; D is ambiguous. The CDR3 covers 14 residues. Germline V lookup: CDR1 SGHAT, CDR2 FQNNGV. V was shortened by 5 bases and J by 8 bases, with 16 bases between the two germline ends.

V is TRBV13 and J is TRBJ1-1; D gene unclear. Germline V gene lookup returns CDR1 PRHDT and CDR2 FYEKMQ (reference sequence). Trimming pared 2 bases from V and 0 bases from J, leaving 13 bases between. CDR3 size: 16 residues. The CDR3 coding sequence is TGTGCCAGCAGCTTAAGGACCCCAGGCTTGAACACTGAAGCTTTCTTT. As protein: CASSLRTPGLNTEAFF.

This clonotype came up many times. The CDR3 region is CSARKEDRGPSAQYF. CDR3 coding DNA: TGCAGTGCGAGAAAAGAGGACAGGGGGCCCTCGGCCCAGTACTTC. The chain has TRBV20-1 and TRBJ2-5, with TRBD1 identical over 11 bases. The germline CDR1 and CDR2 sequences are DFQATT and SNEGSKA (reference sequence). The CDR3 length is 15 residues. The junction had 15 bases not matched to a gene; V was cut back by 6 bases and J by 9 bases.

This clonotype has ten or more counts. The rearrangement uses TRBV7-2 and TRBJ1-5, with TRBD1 matching over 8 bases. From germline, CDR1 is SGHTA and CDR2 FQGNSA. Trimming cost V 5 bases and J 9 bases; bases outside gene matches: 12. This CDR3 has 15 residues. The CDR3 spells CASSPAGTGRGPQHF. CDR3 in DNA: TGTGCCAGCAGCCCGGCCGGGACAGGTCGGGGGCCCCAGCATTTT.

This clonotype has only a few counts. The J gene is TRBJ2-7, the V gene TRBV10-3, with 9 bases fitting TRBD2. The V gene end was trimmed by 0 bases and the J gene end by 7 bases; junction bases not matched to a gene: 7. Germline assignment: CDR1 ENHRY and CDR2 SYGVKD. This CDR3 spans 15 amino acids. The CDR3 DNA is TGTGCCATCAGTGAGTCGGAAGGACTAGCGTTGGAGCAGTACTTC. The encoded protein is CAISESEGLALEQYF.

This clonotype was counted a single time. The gene calls are TRBV2 and TRBJ1-1, with 9 bases identical to TRBD1. J lost 0 bases, V lost 8 bases, and 4 bases had no gene match. This CDR3 has 14 residues. Germline values: CDR1 SNHLY, CDR2 FYNNEI. Written as DNA, the CDR3 is TGTGCCAGCTTAGGGACAGGGATGAACACTGAAGCTTTCTTT. This codes for CASLGTGMNTEAFF.

The chain is built from TRBV10-3 and TRBJ1-3; D unresolved. From germline, CDR1 is ENHRY and CDR2 SYGVKD. This CDR3 comprises 14 residues. Deletions cut 10 bases from V and 3 bases from J, with 16 bases between. The CDR3 is CASSPQPDGNTIYF. CDR3 coding DNA: TGTGCCAGCTCACCACAGCCAGATGGAAACACCATATATTTT.

The V gene is TRBV15, the J gene TRBJ2-7; D possibly corresponds to TRBD2 (6 bases). V gave up 1 base and J gave up 5 bases, with 12 bases separating them. This CDR3 has 14 amino acids. The germline V gene has CDR1 LNHNV and CDR2 YYDKDF (reference sequence). This chain's CDR3 is CATSRVGRGNEQYF. As DNA, the CDR3 is TGTGCCACCAGCAGAGTTGGGCGGGGTAACGAGCAGTACTTC.

The rearrangement uses TRBV4-2 and TRBJ1-4, with D perhaps matching TRBD1 (6 bases). The V end was cut by 0 bases, the J end by 0 bases, with 17 bases between. The CDR3 length is 19 residues. From germline, CDR1 is LGHNA and CDR2 YNFKEQ. The CDR3 reads CASSQDLTGRFTTNEKLFF. The CDR3 nucleotides are TGTGCCAGCAGCCAAGATCTCACAGGGAGGTTCACAACTAATGAAAAACTGTTTTTT.

The chain uses TRBV10-3 and TRBJ1-2; D is unclear. The germline V gene encodes CDR1 ENHRY and CDR2 SYGVKD. Trimming left V 6 bases short and J 4 bases short, with 21 bases between. The CDR3 covers 16 residues. The CDR3 reads CAISLTGMLGSYGYTF. The CDR3 DNA sequence: TGTGCCATCAGCCTGACCGGCATGCTGGGAAGCTATGGCTACACCTTC.

The V call is TRBV15, the J call TRBJ2-5; D gene unclear. Germline V lookup: CDR1 LNHNV, CDR2 YYDKDF (reference sequence). The CDR3 spans 12 residues. Trimming took 5 bases from V and 2 from J, leaving 6 bases between them. The CDR3 protein is CATSAEQETQYF. DNA of the CDR3: TGTGCCACCAGCGCGGAGCAAGAGACCCAGTACTTC. Variable domain in full (rest from reference TRBV15 and TRBJ2-5): DAMVIQNPRYQVTQFGKPVTLSCSQTLNHNVMYWYQQKSSQAPKLLFHYYDKDFNNEADTPDNFQSRRPNTSFCFLDIRSPGLGDTAMYLCATSAEQETQYFGPGTRLLVL.

With regard to this clonotype: Here the CDR3 omits its conserved ending phenylalanine or tryptophan, so a read error is the likely source. The CDR3 DNA is TGTGCCAGCAGTCCTCTAGACAGCTATGGCTACACCCTC. It codes for CASSPLDSYGYTL. The chain has TRBV27 and TRBJ1-2; D may be TRBD1 (5 bases). Germline V gene lookup returns CDR1 MNHEY and CDR2 SMNVEV (reference sequence). CDR3 length: 13 residues. V lost 5 bases, J lost 4 bases, and 11 bases lay in between.

This clonotype was picked up a small number of times. The gene calls are TRBV27 and TRBJ2-7, with TRBD1 matching 9 bases. Germline assignment: CDR1 MNHEY and CDR2 SMNVEV (reference sequence). Trimming cost V 5 bases and J 3 bases; bases outside gene matches: 14. CDR3 length: 17 amino acids. The CDR3 loop reads CASSIQTGTGIVYEQYF. CDR3 coding DNA: TGTGCCAGCAGTATACAGACCGGGACAGGGATAGTCTACGAGCAGTACTTC.

This clonotype came up a few times. A read error may produce the germline difference seen at one junction end. The CDR3 nucleotides read TGTGCCGGCAGCCCCTATCGCAGTTCGGGAAACACCATATATTTT. It translates to CAGSPYRSSGNTIYF. The chain joins TRBV7-2 to TRBJ1-3; the D is unclear. This CDR3 is built from 15 residues. Germline V lookup: CDR1 SGHTA, CDR2 FQGNSA.

On this clonotype itself: At one end, the junction sequence differs from germline, possibly due to a read error. The chain joins TRBV2 to TRBJ1-2; 7 bases are a match to TRBD1. Germline V gene data show CDR1 as SNHLY and CDR2 as FYNNEI. The CDR3 totals 14 residues. In nucleotides, the CDR3 is TGTGCCAGCAGTTTAGCAGGGGGGAACTGTGGCTACACCTTC. It translates to CASSLAGGNCGYTF.

The V and J genes are TRBV11-2 and TRBJ2-1; TRBD1 matches at 7 bases. This CDR3 is 14 amino acids long. Trimming removed 7 bases from V and 2 bases from J; junction bases left unmatched: 5. CDR1 SGHAT and CDR2 FQNNGV come from the germline V gene. This CDR3 reads CASTSDRTYNEQFF. The CDR3 bases are TGTGCCAGCACCTCGGACAGGACCTACAATGAGCAGTTCTTC.

The rearrangement uses TRBV29-1 and TRBJ2-1; no clear D. V shed 1 base and J shed 0 bases, with 10 bases lying between them. The CDR3 has 15 residues. Germline CDR1 is SQVTM and CDR2 is ANQGSEA. The CDR3 coding sequence is TGCAGCGTTGAAGGGATAGTGGACTCCTACAATGAGCAGTTCTTC. Amino acids: CSVEGIVDSYNEQFF.

This clonotype has ten or more counts. The J gene is TRBJ1-1, the V gene TRBV10-2; 7 positions agree with TRBD1. V shed 2 bases and J 11 bases; nucleotides not matched to a gene: 11. The CDR3 totals 14 residues. CDR1 is WSHSY and CDR2 is SAAADI in the germline V gene. DNA for the CDR3: TGCGCCAGCAGTGAGGTGGGAGGGGGCAGTAGGGCTTTCTTT. Translating it yields CASSEVGGGSRAFF.

This clonotype was detected ten times or more. This chain connects TRBV29-1 to TRBJ1-2, with 8 bases lining up with TRBD1. CDR1 is SQVTM, CDR2 ANQGSEA, per germline. V shed 6 bases and J 4 bases; nucleotides not matched to a gene: 4. The CDR3 contains 12 residues. The CDR3 coding sequence is TGCAGCGTCGGTGACAGGGGCTATGGCTACACCTTC. It is translated as CSVGDRGYGYTF. The variable domain in full, completed from reference TRBV29-1 and TRBJ1-2, reads SAVISQKPSRDICQRGTSLTIQCQVDSQVTMMFWYRQQPGQSLTLIATANQGSEATYESGFVIDKFPISRPNLTFSTLTVSNMSPEDSSIYLCSVGDRGYGYTFGSGTRLTVV.

This clonotype has at least ten counts. V and J are TRBV6-2 or TRBV6-3 and TRBJ1-2, with D perhaps matching TRBD1 (6 bases). Trimming cost V 11 bases and J 4 bases, with 20 bases left between them. Germline V lookup: CDR1 MNHEY, CDR2 SVGEGT. This CDR3 spans 14 amino acids. The CDR3 here is CAARFGQISYGYTF. The CDR3 DNA reads TGTGCCGCCCGCTTCGGACAGATCTCCTATGGCTACACCTTC.